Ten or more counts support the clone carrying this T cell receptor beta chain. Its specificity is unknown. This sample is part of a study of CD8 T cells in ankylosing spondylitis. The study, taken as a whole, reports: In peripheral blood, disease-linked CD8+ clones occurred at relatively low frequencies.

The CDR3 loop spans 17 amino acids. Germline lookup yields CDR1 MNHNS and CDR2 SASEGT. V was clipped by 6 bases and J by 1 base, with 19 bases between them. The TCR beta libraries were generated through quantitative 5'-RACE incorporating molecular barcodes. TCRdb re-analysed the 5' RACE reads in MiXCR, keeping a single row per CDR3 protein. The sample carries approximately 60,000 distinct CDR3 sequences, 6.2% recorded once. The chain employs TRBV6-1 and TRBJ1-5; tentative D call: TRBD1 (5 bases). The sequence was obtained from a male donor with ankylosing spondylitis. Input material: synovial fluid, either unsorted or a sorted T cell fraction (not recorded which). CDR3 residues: CASSPRGGVGSNQPQHF. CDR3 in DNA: TGTGCCAGCAGCCCACGGGGGGGGGTAGGGAGCAATCAGCCCCAGCATTTT.